Presented here are 18 T cell receptor beta chains from one specimen sequenced in a study of lymphopenia after photon versus proton radiotherapy. TCRdb keeps only in-frame clones here, not all; method: immunoSEQ multiplex PCR. The data show around 30,000 clones, 85% to 90% seen once. Material: peripheral blood, obtained from a patient treated with proton-based radiotherapy. These receptors originate from a woman between 65 and 79 years old with pancreatic cancer. Some clones in this sample may be carry-over from other donors' samples.

This clone showed up just a few times. The chain employs TRBV11-2 and TRBJ2-6; 7 bases agree with TRBD1. The CDR3 covers 15 residues. Germline CDR1 and CDR2: SGHAT and FQNNGV. Losses at the gene ends were 3 bases for V and 2 bases for J; bases not matched to a gene: 1. CDR3 sequence: CASSLTGTGANVLTF. The CDR3 DNA reads as TGTGCCAGCAGCTTGACAGGGACTGGGGCCAACGTCCTGACTTTC.

This clone was counted between two and nine times. The rearrangement uses TRBV25-1 and TRBJ1-2, with D uncertain. The V end was cut by 3 bases, the J end by 5 bases, with 13 bases between. Germline CDR1 is MGHDK and CDR2 is SYGVNS. The CDR3 runs to 14 residues. As DNA, the CDR3 is TGTGCCAGCAGTGATGCCGGCTGGGAGTATGGCTACACCTTC. Encoded protein: CASSDAGWEYGYTF.

This chain joins TRBV7-9 and TRBJ2-1; D is unclear. V was shortened by 3 bases and J by 5 bases, with 5 bases between the two germline ends. Germline loops: CDR1 SEHNR, CDR2 FQNEAQ (reference sequence). The length of the CDR3 is 12 residues. For the CDR3, the DNA is TGTGCCAGCAGCTTGGGAAACAATGAGCAGTTCTTC. Protein product: CASSLGNNEQFF.

This clone was seen a handful of times. The chain has TRBV19 and TRBJ1-2, with no clear D. CDR3 length equals 13 residues. Per germline, CDR1 LNHDA and CDR2 SQIVND (reference sequence). V was clipped by 9 bases and J by 8 bases, with 19 bases between them. CDR3 nucleotide sequence: TGTGCCAGCAGAGACGGGCCCAGCACCGGCTACACCTTC. Its translation: CASRDGPSTGYTF.

The V gene is TRBV29-1, the J gene TRBJ2-3; D might be TRBD2 (6 bases). There are 14 residues in the CDR3. Trimming took off 3 bases at V and 4 bases at J, with 14 bases between the two ends. The germline gives CDR1 SQVTM, CDR2 ANQGSEA. The CDR3 DNA is TGCAGCGTTGAGGAGGGGCAGGCTGCAGATACGCAGTATTTT. Its translation is CSVEEGQAADTQYF.

The chain carries TRBV5-1 and TRBJ2-1; perhaps TRBD1 as D (6 bases). CDR1 and CDR2 from the germline V gene are SGHRS and YFSETQ. The CDR3 totals 15 residues. Trimming shortened V by 5 bases and J by 5 bases, and 17 bases separated the two germline ends. For the CDR3, the DNA is TGCGCCAGCAGTGAAGGGGGAAAGGTAAACAATGAGCAGTTCTTC. Translating gives CASSEGGKVNNEQFF.

This chain joins TRBV29-1 and TRBJ2-5; D possibly corresponds to TRBD1 (6 bases). Germline loops: CDR1 SQVTM, CDR2 ANQGSEA. Trimming cost V 5 bases and J 4 bases, with 23 bases left between them. This CDR3 is 16 amino acids long. The CDR3: CSVMNLGSGAGETQYF. The DNA for the CDR3 is TGCAGCGTTATGAACCTCGGTTCAGGGGCCGGAGAGACCCAGTACTTC.

The chain carries TRBV4-3 and TRBJ2-2, with 15 bases identical to TRBD2. The junction had 2 bases not matched to a gene; V was cut back by 1 base and J by 5 bases. This CDR3 spans 17 amino acids. Germline V CDR1 and CDR2: LGHNA, YSLEER. This CDR3 reads CASSQGGLAGGTGELFF. The CDR3 bases are TGCGCCAGCAGCCAAGGGGGACTAGCGGGAGGAACCGGGGAGCTGTTTTTT.

The chain joins TRBV27 to TRBJ1-1; 7 positions agree with TRBD1. Per the germline V gene, CDR1 is MNHEY and CDR2 is SMNVEV (reference sequence). Trimming took 5 bases from V and 1 from J; bases not matched to a gene: 7. The CDR3 runs to 15 residues. CDR3 nucleotide sequence: TGTGCCAGCAGTCCCCGACAGGGAGCGAACACTGAAGCTTTCTTT. Amino acid sequence: CASSPRQGANTEAFF.

The CDR3 sequence is CASSARDPKNIQYF. CDR3 nucleotides: TGCGCCAGCAGCGCGAGGGACCCCAAAAACATTCAGTACTTC. This chain joins TRBV4-1 and TRBJ2-4; the D gene could be TRBD1 or TRBD2 (5 bases each). The CDR3 runs 14 residues. The germline gives CDR1 MGHRA, CDR2 YSYEKL. V lost 5 bases to trimming and J lost 2 bases, with 10 bases between them.

This clone was observed a few times. V gene TRBV30 combines with J gene TRBJ1-5, with D perhaps TRBD1 (6 bases). The germline V gene encodes CDR1 GTSNPN and CDR2 SVGIG (reference sequence). The CDR3 is made up of 15 amino acids. The V end was cut by 0 bases, the J end by 1 base, with 10 bases between. The CDR3 region is CAWSVGGDSNQPQHF. The CDR3 DNA reads as TGTGCCTGGAGTGTAGGGGGGGACAGCAATCAGCCCCAGCATTTT.

V is TRBV7-2 and J is TRBJ2-7; TRBD2 is a possible D gene (6 bases). The CDR3 length is 14 residues. V was cut by 1 base and J by 2 bases, with 9 bases left in between. Germline values: CDR1 SGHTA, CDR2 FQGNSA. CDR3 amino acids: CASSLGLAPYEQYF. The CDR3 DNA reads as TGTGCCAGCAGCTTAGGGCTAGCGCCCTACGAGCAGTACTTC.

The chain employs TRBV10-1 and TRBJ1-6; D remains unclear. This CDR3 comprises 13 residues. Trimming removed 6 bases at V and 9 bases at J, with 12 bases between. Germline CDR1 and CDR2: WNHNN and SYGVQD (reference sequence). The CDR3, as DNA: TGCGCCAGCAGCCTGAACAGCGGTTCACCCCTCCACTTT. Translation: CASSLNSGSPLHF.

J is TRBJ2-1 and V is TRBV7-6; tentatively, D is TRBD1 or TRBD2 (5 bases each). Germline V CDR1 and CDR2: SGHVS, FNYEAQ. CDR3 length: 13 amino acids. Trimming cost V 6 bases and J 10 bases, with 16 bases left between them. The CDR3 region is CASSSGTEIEQFF. Written as DNA, the CDR3 is TGTGCCAGCAGTTCCGGGACGGAGATCGAGCAGTTCTTC.

This rearrangement joins TRBV30 to TRBJ1-5; unclear D gene. In germline, CDR1 is GTSNPN, CDR2 SVGIG (reference sequence). Trimming left V 3 bases short and J 1 base short, with 10 bases between. The CDR3 totals 14 residues. The CDR3 loop is CAWRGLGSNQPQHF. Written as DNA, the CDR3 is TGTGCCTGGAGAGGACTAGGGAGCAATCAGCCCCAGCATTTT.

This rearrangement joins TRBV9 to TRBJ1-4, with 9 bases identical to TRBD1. V shed 4 bases, J shed 8 bases, and the junction held 9 bases outside the gene matches. Germline CDR1 and CDR2: SGDLS and YYNGEE. This CDR3 has 15 residues. This CDR3 reads CASSPTTGGGEKLFF. The CDR3 nucleotides are TGTGCCAGCAGCCCCACGACAGGGGGTGGGGAAAAACTGTTTTTT.

The rearrangement links TRBV7-2 to TRBJ1-3; 7 bases are a match to TRBD1. Trimming removed 1 base from V and 3 bases from J; junction bases left unmatched: 3. The CDR3 runs to 15 residues. Germline lookup yields CDR1 SGHTA and CDR2 FQGNSA. The DNA for the CDR3 is TGTGCCAGCAGCTTAGAGACAGGGAGTGGAAACACCATATATTTT. Translation: CASSLETGSGNTIYF.

The chain recombines TRBV28 with TRBJ2-7, with 10 bases lining up with TRBD2. V lost 7 bases and J lost 0; bases outside the gene matches: 6. The CDR3 is 15 residues long. The germline V gene has CDR1 MDHEN and CDR2 SYDVKM. DNA for the CDR3: TGTGCCAGCAAGACTAGCGGGCGGAGCTCCTACGAGCAGTACTTC. This sequence encodes CASKTSGRSSYEQYF.